This section outlines one T cell receptor beta chain sequence together with its context. This sample was included in a study of control samples from healthy donors and cancer patients. Libraries were prepared by immunoSEQ multiplex PCR; TCRdb keeps only in-frame clonotypes and omits some of them. The table shows almost 90,000 clones, with about 89% occurring only once. The CDR3 loop spans 13 amino acids. Trimming removed 5 bases from V and 6 bases from J, with 11 bases in between. Germline V gives CDR1 SGHNT, CDR2 YYREEE (reference sequence). The TCR originated in a young man in good health. Sample: blood. The rearrangement links TRBV5-4 to TRBJ1-4; the D is unclear. CDR3 nucleotide sequence: TGTGCCAGCAGAGGAATGAACGATGAAAAACTGTTTTTT. This sequence encodes CASRGMNDEKLFF.